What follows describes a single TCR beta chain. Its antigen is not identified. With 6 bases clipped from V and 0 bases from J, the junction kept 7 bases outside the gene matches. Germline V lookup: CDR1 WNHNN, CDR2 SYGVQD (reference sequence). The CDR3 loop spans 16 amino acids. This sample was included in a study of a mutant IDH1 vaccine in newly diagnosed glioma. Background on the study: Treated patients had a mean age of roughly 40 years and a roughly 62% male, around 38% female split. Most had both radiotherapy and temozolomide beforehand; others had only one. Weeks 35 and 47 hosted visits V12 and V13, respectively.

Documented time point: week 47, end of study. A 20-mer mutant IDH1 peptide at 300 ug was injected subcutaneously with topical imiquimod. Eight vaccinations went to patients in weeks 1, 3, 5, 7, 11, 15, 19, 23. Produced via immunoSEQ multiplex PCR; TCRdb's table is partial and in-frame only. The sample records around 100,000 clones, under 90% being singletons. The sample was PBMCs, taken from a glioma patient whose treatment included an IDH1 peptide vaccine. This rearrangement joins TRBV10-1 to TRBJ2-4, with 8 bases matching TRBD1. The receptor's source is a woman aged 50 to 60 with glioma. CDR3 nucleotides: TGCGCCAGCAGACTAACGACAGGGGAAGCCAAAAACATTCAGTACTTC. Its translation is CASRLTTGEAKNIQYF.